This record concerns one T cell receptor (beta chain) sequence. Its antigen is still unknown. The sample is drawn from a study of T cells after yellow fever vaccination. Study in general: SMART-Seq v4 Ultra Low Input served to prepare low-cell-number fractions. Findings of the study overall: Compared with primary, the secondary response was weaker and peaked at day 5, not 15.

With 8 bases removed from V and 8 bases from J, the gap between germline ends came to 10 bases. There are 11 residues in the CDR3. From germline, CDR1 is SNHLY and CDR2 FYNNEI. Template-switching 5'RACE yielded the TCR cDNA; a universal primer site and UMIs were added in the process. Using its own MiXCR run on the 5' RACE reads, TCRdb lists one record per CDR3 protein. The sample holds 450,000 to 550,000 distinct CDR3 sequences; less than 25% are singletons and the top ten take roughly a sixth. This clonotype originated in a man aged 18 to 30 who received the YFV17D yellow fever vaccine. The material was PBMCs, obtained roughly 23 days after the first yellow fever vaccination. This rearrangement joins TRBV2 to TRBJ2-4; no clear D gene. Here the CDR3 reads CASDNRDIQYF. In DNA form, the CDR3 reads TGTGCCAGCGACAACCGGGACATTCAGTACTTC.